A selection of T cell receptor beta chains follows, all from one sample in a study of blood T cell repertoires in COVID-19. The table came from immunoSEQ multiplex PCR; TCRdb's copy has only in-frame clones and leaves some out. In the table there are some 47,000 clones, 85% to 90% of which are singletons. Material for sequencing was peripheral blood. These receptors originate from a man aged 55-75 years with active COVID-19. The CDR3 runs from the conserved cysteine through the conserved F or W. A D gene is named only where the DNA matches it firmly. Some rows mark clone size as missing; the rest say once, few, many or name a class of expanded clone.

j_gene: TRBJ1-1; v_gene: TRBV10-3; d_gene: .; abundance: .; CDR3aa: CAISEWSANTEAFF; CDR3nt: TGTGCCATCAGTGAGTGGAGCGCGAACACTGAAGCTTTCTTT
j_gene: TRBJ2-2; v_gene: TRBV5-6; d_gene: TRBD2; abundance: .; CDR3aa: CASSLDGASGRAGELFF; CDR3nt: TGTGCCAGCAGCTTGGATGGTGCAAGCGGGAGGGCCGGGGAGCTGTTTTTT
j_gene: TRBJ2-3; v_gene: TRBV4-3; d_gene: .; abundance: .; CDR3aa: CASSRGLGADTQYF; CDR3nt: TGCGCCAGCAGCCGGGGACTGGGAGCGGATACGCAGTATTTT
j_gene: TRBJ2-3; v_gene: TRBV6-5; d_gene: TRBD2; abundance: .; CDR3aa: CASRKLAGIPDTQYF; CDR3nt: TGTGCCAGCAGAAAACTAGCGGGGATACCAGATACGCAGTATTTT
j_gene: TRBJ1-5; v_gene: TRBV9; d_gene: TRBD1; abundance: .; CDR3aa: CASSPTGGNNQPQHF; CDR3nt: TGTGCCAGCAGCCCGACAGGGGGGAACAATCAGCCCCAGCATTTT
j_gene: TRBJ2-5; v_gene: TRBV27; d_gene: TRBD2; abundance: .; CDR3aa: CASSTIRTSGRAETQYF; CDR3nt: TGTGCCAGCAGTACCATCAGGACTAGCGGGAGGGCAGAGACCCAGTACTTC
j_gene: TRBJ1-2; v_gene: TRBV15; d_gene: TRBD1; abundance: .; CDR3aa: CATSRGGTGRGDGYTF; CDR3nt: TGTGCCACCAGCAGAGGCGGGACAGGGCGTGGTGATGGCTACACCTTC
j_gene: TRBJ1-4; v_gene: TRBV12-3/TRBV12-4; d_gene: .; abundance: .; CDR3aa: CASSYTGELFF; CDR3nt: TGTGCCAGCAGTTACACGGGGGAACTGTTTTTT
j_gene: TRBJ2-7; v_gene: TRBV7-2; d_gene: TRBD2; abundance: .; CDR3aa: CASSLVASGSFNEQYF; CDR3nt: TGTGCCAGCAGCTTAGTGGCTAGCGGGAGTTTCAACGAGCAGTACTTC
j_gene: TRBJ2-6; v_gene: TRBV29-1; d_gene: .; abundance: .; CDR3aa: CSVEDPRAGANVLTF; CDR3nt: TGCAGCGTTGAAGATCCGCGGGCTGGGGCCAACGTCCTGACTTTC
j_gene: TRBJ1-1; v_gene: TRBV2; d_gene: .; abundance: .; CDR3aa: CASIQGLNTEAFF; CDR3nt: TGTGCCAGCATCCAGGGGTTGAACACTGAAGCTTTCTTT
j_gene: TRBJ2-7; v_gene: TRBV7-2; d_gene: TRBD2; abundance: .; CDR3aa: CASSLGTSGLGEQYF; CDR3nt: TGTGCCAGCAGCTTAGGGACTAGCGGGCTGGGGGAGCAGTACTTC
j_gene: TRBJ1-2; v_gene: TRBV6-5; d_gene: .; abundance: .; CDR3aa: CASSYPPTGRAEGYTF; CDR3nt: TGTGCCAGCAGTTACCCCCCCACTGGACGAGCAGAGGGATACACCTTC
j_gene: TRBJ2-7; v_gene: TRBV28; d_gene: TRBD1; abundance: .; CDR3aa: CASSLFGQGAGEQYF; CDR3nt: TGTGCCAGCAGTTTATTTGGACAGGGGGCGGGCGAGCAGTACTTC
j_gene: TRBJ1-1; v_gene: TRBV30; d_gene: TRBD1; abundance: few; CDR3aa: CAWGGQMNTEAFF; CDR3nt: TGTGCCTGGGGGGGACAGATGAACACTGAAGCTTTCTTT
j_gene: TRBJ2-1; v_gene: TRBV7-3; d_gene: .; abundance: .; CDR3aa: CASSSTSQNEQFF; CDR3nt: TGTGCCAGCAGCTCTACTAGTCAGAATGAGCAGTTCTTC
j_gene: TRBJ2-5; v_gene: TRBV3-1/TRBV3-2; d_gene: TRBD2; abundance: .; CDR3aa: CASSQALAGVRETQYF; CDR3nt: TGTGCCAGCAGCCAGGCACTAGCGGGAGTTCGGGAGACCCAGTACTTC
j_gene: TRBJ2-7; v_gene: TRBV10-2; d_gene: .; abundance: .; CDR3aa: CASRNGMNEQYF; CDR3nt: TGCGCCAGCAGAAACGGGATGAACGAGCAGTACTTC
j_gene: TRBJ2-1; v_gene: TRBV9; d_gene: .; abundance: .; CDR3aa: CASSVTQGTYNEQFF; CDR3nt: TGTGCCAGCAGCGTAACCCAGGGGACCTACAATGAGCAGTTCTTC
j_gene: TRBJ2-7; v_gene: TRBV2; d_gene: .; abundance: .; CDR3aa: CASTDDTSYEQYF; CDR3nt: TGTGCCAGCACGGATGACACCTCCTACGAGCAGTACTTC
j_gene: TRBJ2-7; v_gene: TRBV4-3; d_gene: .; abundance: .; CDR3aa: CASSQATSYEQYF; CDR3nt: TGCGCCAGCAGCCAGGCCACCTCCTACGAGCAGTACTTC
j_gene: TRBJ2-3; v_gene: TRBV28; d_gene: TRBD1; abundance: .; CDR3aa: CASSSFWTGPVTDTQYF; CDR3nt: TGTGCCAGCAGTTCATTCTGGACAGGGCCGGTCACAGATACGCAGTATTTT
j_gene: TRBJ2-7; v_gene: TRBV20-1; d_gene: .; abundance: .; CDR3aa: CSADTGDEQYF; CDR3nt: TGCAGTGCTGATACGGGAGACGAGCAGTACTTC